The subject of this entry is one TCR beta chain. Its antigen is not identified. The data derive from a study of post-analysis software for immune sequencing data. The TCR beta cDNA libraries carried unique molecular identifiers. TCRdb re-derived calls from the PCR reads in MiXCR, one entry per CDR3 protein. The sample consists of around 400,000 distinct CDR3 sequences, 30% to 40% of them appearing once. V lost 8 bases to trimming and J lost 0 bases, with 11 bases between them. CDR3 length: 15 amino acids. Germline loops: CDR1 PRHDT, CDR2 FYEKMQ (reference sequence). Study conclusions and caveats: The five TRBV segments detected at higher frequency in patients than in controls included TRBV5-6, TRBV5-1 and TRBV20-1.

The rearrangement joins TRBV13 to TRBJ1-6; D is perhaps TRBD1 (5 bases). This clonotype originated in a girl aged 2 to 9 with multiple sclerosis. The source material was blood. CDR3: CASGTVLSYNSPLHF. CDR3 nucleotide sequence: TGTGCCAGCGGGACGGTTCTCTCCTATAATTCACCCCTCCACTTT. Together with reference TRBV13 and TRBJ1-6, the CDR3 gives the full variable domain: AAGVIQSPRHLIKEKRETATLKCYPIPRHDTVYWYQQGPGQDPQFLISFYEKMQSDKGSIPDRFSAQQFSDYHSELNMSSLELGDSALYFCASGTVLSYNSPLHFGNGTRLTVT.